What follows are 27 T cell receptor beta chains derived from one specimen sequenced in a study of blood T cell repertoires in COVID-19 (dated by TCRdb to 2019 to 2021). Libraries were constructed by the immunoSEQ multiplex PCR assay. Imported from immuneACCESS, the table was reduced by TCRdb to in-frame sequences with V and J called. These copies leave out some clones; in studies compared against another copy, an unresolved V gene accounts for under half, and the cause of the remainder is not known. For this sample the table gives about 250,000 clones, of which around 81% were detected only once. The ten largest clones take up just under 6.5% of the sample. Material: peripheral blood. Every receptor here comes from a woman aged 55-69 years with active or convalescent COVID-19.

This clone was seen just once. This chain joins TRBV5-4 and TRBJ1-2; D uncertain. Trimming removed 1 base from V and 4 bases from J, with 11 bases in between. The germline CDR1 and CDR2 sequences are SGHNT and YYREEE (reference sequence). The CDR3 is 14 amino acids. The CDR3 loop is CASSLLGDFYGYTF. CDR3 DNA sequence: TGTGCCAGCAGCTTGTTAGGCGACTTCTATGGCTACACCTTC.

This clone was observed a handful of times. V and J are TRBV6-6 and TRBJ1-1; 12 bases fit TRBD1. Trimming at V came to 5 bases and at J to 8 bases, leaving 6 bases not matched to a gene. This CDR3 region has 14 residues. Germline-derived CDR1 and CDR2 are MNHNY and SVGAGI (reference sequence). CDR3 nucleotide sequence: TGTGCCAGCAGTAAAACCGGGACAGGGGGCGAAGCTTTCTTT. Amino acids: CASSKTGTGGEAFF.

The rearrangement links TRBV2 to TRBJ1-4; tentative D call: TRBD1 (6 bases). The germline V and J ends were trimmed by 4 bases and 0 bases, with 15 bases remaining between them. The germline gives CDR1 SNHLY, CDR2 FYNNEI. This CDR3 contains 17 residues. Here the CDR3 DNA reads TGTGCCAGCAGTGGCTTTCTGGACAGACCAACTAATGAAAAACTGTTTTTT. Protein: CASSGFLDRPTNEKLFF.

The chain joins TRBV18 to TRBJ2-3, with TRBD2 matching 8 bases. CDR1 KGHSH and CDR2 LQKENI come from the germline V gene. V was clipped by 0 bases and J by 2 bases; unmatched bases: 10. This CDR3 is 18 amino acids long. Here the CDR3 DNA reads TGTGCCAGCTCACCACCGATTGGCGGGGGGTTTCCCACAGATACGCAGTATTTT. Its protein product is CASSPPIGGGFPTDTQYF.

A single count supports this clone. The chain has TRBV28 and TRBJ1-2; D is undetermined. Trimming stripped 7 bases from V and 2 bases from J, with 11 bases between. The CDR3 loop spans 13 amino acids. Germline V CDR1 and CDR2: MDHEN, SYDVKM. The CDR3 coding sequence is TGTGCCAGCACCCGAACCCAGAACTATGGCTACACCTTC. This sequence encodes CASTRTQNYGYTF.

This chain connects TRBV7-2 to TRBJ2-1; possibly TRBD2 for D (6 bases). Germline-derived CDR1 and CDR2 are SGHTA and FQGNSA. V was cut by 6 bases and J by 5 bases, with 23 bases left in between. CDR3 length: 17 amino acids. The CDR3 here is CASSQPLARALNNEQFF. The CDR3 DNA sequence: TGTGCCAGCAGTCAACCCCTAGCGCGGGCGTTAAACAATGAGCAGTTCTTC.

The CDR3 bases are TGTGCCAGCAGCTTAGGGGGGACTACCCCGGAGACCCAGTACTTC. It yields the protein CASSLGGTTPETQYF. This chain links TRBV7-2 with TRBJ2-5; 7 bases map to TRBD2. With 1 base clipped from V and 5 bases from J, the junction kept 7 bases outside the gene matches. Germline CDR1 reads SGHTA; CDR2 reads FQGNSA. The CDR3 sequence is 15 residues long.

The chain carries TRBV10-3 and TRBJ2-2; 7 nucleotides align to TRBD2. The germline gives CDR1 ENHRY, CDR2 SYGVKD. Trimming at V came to 6 bases and at J to 6 bases, leaving 13 bases not matched to a gene. The CDR3 totals 16 residues. Here the CDR3 DNA reads TGTGCCATCAGGATGGGGAGGGGATCAAACCCCGGGGAGCTGTTTTTT. Its protein is CAIRMGRGSNPGELFF.

V and J are TRBV7-9 and TRBJ2-1, with 12 bases identical to TRBD1. Trimming took 5 bases from V and 2 from J; bases not matched to a gene: 7. This CDR3 has 17 residues. Germline CDR1 SEHNR, CDR2 FQNEAQ (reference sequence). For the CDR3, the DNA is TGTGCCAGCAGCCCCGGGACAGGGGGCGCCCCCTACAATGAGCAGTTCTTC. Residues: CASSPGTGGAPYNEQFF. Using reference TRBV7-9 and TRBJ2-1 for the parts outside the CDR3, the full variable domain is DTGVSQNPRHKITKRGQNVTFRCDPISEHNRLYWYRQTLGQGPEFLTYFQNEAQLEKSRLLSDRFSAERPKGSFSTLEIQRTEQGDSAMYLCASSPGTGGAPYNEQFFGPGTRLTVL.

The chain combines TRBV6-5 with TRBJ1-1, with D possibly TRBD1 on 5 matching bases. The CDR3 consists of 15 residues. V lost 4 bases to trimming and J lost 1 base, with 13 bases between them. Germline loops: CDR1 MNHEY, CDR2 SVGAGI. CDR3 in DNA: TGTGCCAGCAGTTTCAGCGGGACGGCGAACACTGAAGCTTTCTTT. Translating it yields CASSFSGTANTEAFF.

The J gene is TRBJ2-7, the V gene TRBV11-3; D may be TRBD2 (6 bases). The germline V gene encodes CDR1 SGHNT and CDR2 YENEEA. This CDR3 has 14 amino acids. V was clipped by 5 bases and J by 5 bases, with 16 bases between them. The CDR3 is CASSHGVGGDEQYF. CDR3 nucleotides: TGTGCCAGCAGCCACGGTGTGGGAGGAGACGAGCAGTACTTC.

This chain links TRBV11-2 with TRBJ1-2; 9 nucleotides line up with TRBD1. V gave up 1 base and J gave up 4 bases; unmatched junction bases: 13. The CDR3 is made up of 18 amino acids. In germline, CDR1 is SGHAT, CDR2 FQNNGV. CDR3 nucleotide sequence: TGTGCCAGCAGCTTAGTTCGGTGGGACAGGGTGTTTTCCTATGGCTACACCTTC. Translating it yields CASSLVRWDRVFSYGYTF.

J is TRBJ2-2 and V is TRBV13, with 12 bases aligning to TRBD2. V lost 2 bases and J lost 6; bases outside the gene matches: 7. The CDR3 runs 17 residues. Germline V gives CDR1 PRHDT, CDR2 FYEKMQ (reference sequence). The DNA of the CDR3 is TGTGCCAGCAGCTTACCAGCTAGCGGGGGGGCCCCCGGGGAGCTGTTTTTT. Encoded protein: CASSLPASGGAPGELFF.

The chain uses TRBV4-2 and TRBJ2-1; TRBD2 matches at 8 bases. Trimming took 5 bases from V and 6 from J; bases not matched to a gene: 9. CDR1 and CDR2 from the germline V gene are LGHNA and YNFKEQ. This CDR3 is 15 amino acids long. CDR3 region: CASSVSGGAFNEQFF. The CDR3, as DNA: TGTGCCAGCAGCGTTTCGGGGGGGGCATTCAATGAGCAGTTCTTC.

This chain connects TRBV29-1 to TRBJ2-5; D might be TRBD2 (6 bases). Per the germline V gene, CDR1 is SQVTM and CDR2 is ANQGSEA. The CDR3 loop spans 13 amino acids. The V end was cut by 7 bases, the J end by 5 bases, with 17 bases between. CDR3 sequence: CSAEAGNGETQYF. CDR3 nucleotides: TGCAGCGCGGAGGCGGGGAACGGTGAGACCCAGTACTTC.

The chain combines TRBV7-6 with TRBJ1-3, with D maybe TRBD1 (5 bases). CDR1 is SGHVS, CDR2 FNYEAQ, per germline. CDR3 length: 15 amino acids. Trimming left V 5 bases short and J 7 bases short, with 18 bases between. The CDR3 region is CASSALVGGRNTIYF. The DNA of the CDR3 is TGTGCCAGCAGCGCCCTGGTCGGGGGTCGGAACACCATATATTTT. Variable domain in full (rest from reference TRBV7-6 and TRBJ1-3): GAGVSQSPRYKVTKRGQDVALRCDPISGHVSLYWYRQALGQGPEFLTYFNYEAQQDKSGLPNDRFSAERPEGSISTLTIQRTEQRDSAMYRCASSALVGGRNTIYFGEGSWLTVV.

V gene TRBV19 combines with J gene TRBJ2-1; the D gene is possibly TRBD2 (6 bases). The CDR3 is 14 amino acids. Germline V CDR1 and CDR2: LNHDA, SQIVND (reference sequence). The ends were cut back, 4 bases at V and 3 bases at J, with 10 bases in the middle. The CDR3 loop reads CASSNPGLYNEQFF. CDR3 DNA sequence: TGTGCCAGTAGTAACCCGGGACTCTACAATGAGCAGTTCTTC.

This clone was recorded once. J is TRBJ2-1 and V is TRBV7-3; D is unclear. The CDR3 runs 17 residues. V lost 5 bases and J 5 bases, leaving 22 bases between the germline ends. CDR1 is SGHTA and CDR2 is FQGTGA in the germline V gene. In DNA, the CDR3 is TGTGCCAGCAGCCTTTTTCTAGGAACCCAACAAAACAATGAGCAGTTCTTC. Protein product: CASSLFLGTQQNNEQFF. The entire variable domain, with the rest obtained from reference TRBV7-3 and TRBJ2-1, is as follows: GAGVSQTPSNKVTEKGKYVELRCDPISGHTALYWYRQSLGQGPEFLIYFQGTGAADDSGLPNDRFFAVRPEGSVSTLKIQRTERGDSAVYLCASSLFLGTQQNNEQFFGPGTRLTVL.

For this clone: Other DNA variants within this sample encode the same CDR3. V gene TRBV5-8 combines with J gene TRBJ1-4; 7 bases are shared with TRBD1. Germline loops: CDR1 SGHTS, CDR2 YDEGEE. The CDR3 loop spans 14 amino acids. J lost 8 bases, V lost 3 bases, and 7 bases had no gene match. Here the CDR3 DNA reads TGTGCCAGCAGCTCCCGACAGGGCGGAGAAAAACTGTTTTTT. It codes for CASSSRQGGEKLFF.

The CDR3 loop reads CAIRAGTGALNTEAFF. DNA for the CDR3: TGTGCCATCAGGGCCGGGACAGGGGCCCTGAACACTGAAGCTTTCTTT. This chain uses TRBV10-3 with TRBJ1-1, with 10 bases identical to TRBD1. CDR1 and CDR2 (germline): ENHRY, SYGVKD. Trimming removed 6 bases from V and 0 bases from J; junction bases left unmatched: 7. The CDR3 has 16 residues.

This chain joins TRBV13 and TRBJ2-3; D may be TRBD1 (5 bases). The CDR3 contains 15 residues. Trimming stripped 2 bases from V and 3 bases from J, with 12 bases between. CDR1 is PRHDT and CDR2 is FYEKMQ in the germline V gene (reference sequence). The CDR3 sequence is CASSLSGQETDTQYF. The CDR3 coding sequence is TGTGCCAGCAGCTTATCAGGGCAAGAGACAGATACGCAGTATTTT. Filled out from reference TRBV13 and TRBJ2-3, the complete variable domain reads AAGVIQSPRHLIKEKRETATLKCYPIPRHDTVYWYQQGPGQDPQFLISFYEKMQSDKGSIPDRFSAQQFSDYHSELNMSSLELGDSALYFCASSLSGQETDTQYFGPGTRLTVL.

This rearrangement joins TRBV2 to TRBJ1-4; 8 bases match TRBD1. The CDR3 has 14 residues. Germline trimming cut 7 bases from V and 5 bases from J; bases unmatched to any gene: 6. Per germline, CDR1 SNHLY and CDR2 FYNNEI. The CDR3 coding sequence is TGTGCCAGCAATAGACAGGGGATAAATGAAAAACTGTTTTTT. Its translation is CASNRQGINEKLFF.

The genes are TRBV28 and TRBJ1-4; the match to TRBD1 covers 8 bases. The junction had 9 bases not matched to a gene; V was cut back by 7 bases and J by 8 bases. This CDR3 has 14 amino acids. Germline lookup yields CDR1 MDHEN and CDR2 SYDVKM. CDR3 DNA sequence: TGTGCCAGCAACGGGGCAGGGGGCCAGGAAAAACTGTTTTTT. Amino acids: CASNGAGGQEKLFF.

The gene calls are TRBV7-8 and TRBJ1-6; D call uncertain. V lost 1 base and J 8 bases, leaving 9 bases between the germline ends. Looked up from germline, CDR1 is SGHVS and CDR2 is FQNEAQ. There are 14 residues in the CDR3. The CDR3 bases are TGTGCCAGCAGCTTAGTCAGGCAGGATTCACCCCTCCACTTT. It yields the protein CASSLVRQDSPLHF.

This chain connects TRBV6-2 or TRBV6-3 to TRBJ1-6; 7 bases agree with TRBD1. The germline V gene has CDR1 MNHEY and CDR2 SVGEGT. This CDR3 is built from 16 residues. The V segment lost 4 bases and the J segment 6 bases; nucleotides outside the gene matches: 9. The CDR3 DNA reads TGTGCCAGCAGTTTCACAGGGGATTGGGGTAATTCACCCCTCCACTTT. This gives the protein CASSFTGDWGNSPLHF.

V usage is TRBV1 and J usage is TRBJ1-1; the table's D gene call, TRBD1, was not cross checked with the DNA. TRBV1 is given as a pseudogene. This CDR3 spans 16 amino acids. The CDR3 DNA is TGCACCAGCAGCCAAGATAGGACAGGGGGGAACACTGAAGCTTTCTTT. Its translation is CTSSQDRTGGNTEAFF.

V gene TRBV6-5 combines with J gene TRBJ2-5; D is possibly TRBD2 (6 bases). Germline CDR1 is MNHEY and CDR2 is SVGAGI. This CDR3 has 14 amino acids. The V end was cut by 5 bases, the J end by 5 bases, with 15 bases between. DNA of the CDR3: TGTGCCAGCAGTCCCCTAGGAGGGCAGGAGACCCAGTACTTC. The encoded protein is CASSPLGGQETQYF.